These 15 T cell receptor beta chains were all obtained from the same sample, sequenced in a study of blood T cells in healthy people across ages. The authors ran a second PCR of roughly 6 to 12 cycles using a sample-barcoded 5' primer and a J-beta primer mix. TCRdb passed the 5' RACE reads through MiXCR, listing each CDR3 protein once. The repertoire consists of about 570,000 distinct CDR3 sequences, with 27% occurring once and the leading ten covering approximately 18%. The sequencing sample was made of blood. The receptors were gathered from a woman in her 70s in good health.

Turning to this clonotype: A much larger clone differs by one base, so this may be a read error. The chain has TRBV5-1 and TRBJ1-1; D remains ambiguous. Trimming removed 0 bases at V and 1 base at J, with 4 bases between. This CDR3 contains 13 residues. Germline V gene data show CDR1 as SGHRS and CDR2 as YFSETQ. The CDR3 nucleotides read TGCGCCAGCAGCTTGGCCAAGAACACTGAAGCTTTCTTT. This sequence encodes CASSLAKNTEAFF.

This clonotype was recorded a few times. The chain links TRBV2 to TRBJ2-7, with D tentatively TRBD1 (6 bases). This CDR3 has 12 residues. Germline V lookup: CDR1 SNHLY, CDR2 FYNNEI. With 8 bases removed from V and 6 bases from J, the gap between germline ends came to 14 bases. The CDR3 DNA sequence: TGTGCCAGCGTACAAGGCAGGGGCGAGCAGTACTTC. It translates to CASVQGRGEQYF.

A note on this clonotype: Its ends do not fully match the called genes, so a read error is possible. This sequence joins TRBV5-1 and TRBJ2-1, with D perhaps TRBD1 (6 bases). Germline CDR1 reads SGHRS; CDR2 reads YFSETQ. There are 14 residues in the CDR3. The CDR3 loop is CASRLDSGNNEQFF. The CDR3 bases are TGCGCCAGCAGGTTGGACAGCGGCAACAATGAGCAGTTCTTC.

This chain uses TRBV5-1 with TRBJ2-3; D might be TRBD2 (6 bases). This CDR3 region has 19 residues. V gave up 0 bases and J gave up 2 bases, with 22 bases separating them. Germline CDR1 and CDR2: SGHRS and YFSETQ. CDR3 sequence reads: CASSLAWGTGWDITDTQYF. CDR3 nucleotides: TGCGCCAGCAGCTTGGCCTGGGGGACTGGGTGGGATATCACAGATACGCAGTATTTT.

This clonotype turned up a few times. The rearrangement uses TRBV18 and TRBJ2-5; D gene unclear. Germline lookup yields CDR1 KGHSH and CDR2 LQKENI. This CDR3 contains 14 residues. V was pared by 3 bases and J by 7 bases, with 15 bases between. The CDR3 sequence is CASSPSDEAGTQYF. The CDR3 nucleotides are TGTGCCAGCTCACCCTCGGACGAGGCAGGGACCCAGTACTTC. The variable domain in full, with the rest retrieved from reference TRBV18 and TRBJ2-5, is NAGVMQNPRHLVRRRGQEARLRCSPMKGHSHVYWYRQLPEEGLKFMVYLQKENIIDESGMPKERFSAEFPKEGPSILRIQQVVRGDSAAYFCASSPSDEAGTQYFGPGTRLLVL.

This clonotype was counted at least ten times. The chain uses TRBV9 and TRBJ2-1; D possibly corresponds to TRBD2 (6 bases). Looked up from germline, CDR1 is SGDLS and CDR2 is YYNGEE. V was pared by 0 bases and J by 6 bases, with 13 bases between. This CDR3 comprises 15 residues. DNA for the CDR3: TGTGCCAGCAGCGTAGGACTAGAATTGGGCAATGAGCAGTTCTTC. Its translation: CASSVGLELGNEQFF.

The chain carries TRBV29-1 and TRBJ1-2, with D tentatively TRBD1 (5 bases). Trimming removed 7 bases at V and 5 bases at J, with 11 bases between. Germline V gene sequence: CDR1 SQVTM, CDR2 ANQGSEA. The CDR3 has 11 amino acids. The CDR3 bases are TGCAGCGGCGGGACTCCGTATGGCTACACCTTC. Amino acid sequence: CSGGTPYGYTF.

The chain links TRBV5-1 to TRBJ2-7; 11 bases are a match to TRBD1. This CDR3 has 14 residues. J gave up 2 bases and V 4 bases, and 2 bases lay outside the gene matches. The germline CDR1 and CDR2 sequences are SGHRS and YFSETQ. This CDR3 reads CASSRTGGTYEQYV. The CDR3 DNA sequence: TGCGCCAGCAGCCGGACAGGGGGCACCTACGAGCAGTACGTC.

This clonotype was detected only once. V and J are TRBV9 and TRBJ2-7, with TRBD2 matching over 8 bases. Germline trimming cut 4 bases from V and 6 bases from J; bases unmatched to any gene: 15. Germline V gives CDR1 SGDLS, CDR2 YYNGEE. The length of the CDR3 is 16 residues. CDR3 in DNA: TGTGCCAGCAGCAAAGATATAAGCGGGGGCACCTGCGAGCAGTACTTC. It specifies CASSKDISGGTCEQYF.

This clonotype appeared a few times. The DNA for the CDR3 is TGTGCCAGCAGTTATTTGAATGTGGACAAGGGTGGCACTGAAGCTTTCTTT. Protein: CASSYLNVDKGGTEAFF. J is TRBJ1-1 and V is TRBV6-5; TRBD1 is a possible D gene (5 bases). Germline values: CDR1 MNHEY, CDR2 SVGAGI. The CDR3 consists of 17 residues. With 3 bases removed from V and 4 bases from J, the gap between germline ends came to 21 bases.

V gene TRBV20-1 combines with J gene TRBJ2-3; TRBD2 agrees at 12 bases. The ends lost 5 bases at V and 2 bases at J; junction bases unmatched: 2. Germline loops: CDR1 DFQATT, CDR2 SNEGSKA (reference sequence). The CDR3 is made up of 14 amino acids. CDR3 in DNA: TGCAGTGCTCCTAGCGGGGGGGCCACAGATACGCAGTATTTT. Translation gives CSAPSGGATDTQYF.

In DNA, the CDR3 is TGCAGCGTTGAGAGGGGGTCCTATGGCTACACCTTC. It is translated as CSVERGSYGYTF. The chain recombines TRBV29-1 with TRBJ1-2, with D possibly TRBD1 on 6 matching bases. CDR1 SQVTM and CDR2 ANQGSEA come from the germline V gene. CDR3 size: 12 residues. Trimming removed 3 bases at V and 4 bases at J, with 9 bases between.

This clonotype was seen more than once but under ten times. The chain joins TRBV12-3 or TRBV12-4 to TRBJ2-4; no firm D call. V was shortened by 5 bases and J by 9 bases, with 14 bases between the two germline ends. The CDR3 extends over 13 amino acids. CDR3 sequence (DNA): TGTGCCAGCAGTCCCTCTGCCCTAGGCATTCAGTACTTC. It yields the protein CASSPSALGIQYF.

The chain couples TRBV2 to TRBJ2-5; D may be TRBD1 (6 bases). Trimming pared 7 bases from V and 2 bases from J, leaving 17 bases between. Germline V lookup: CDR1 SNHLY, CDR2 FYNNEI. This CDR3 has 15 residues. The CDR3 sequence: CASIPGQLLQETQYF. CDR3 sequence (DNA): TGTGCCAGCATTCCGGGACAACTGCTACAAGAGACCCAGTACTTC.

The rearrangement uses TRBV2 and TRBJ2-3; D not resolved. The CDR3 is 14 amino acids. Germline CDR1 is SNHLY and CDR2 is FYNNEI. The germline V and J ends were trimmed by 5 bases and 5 bases, with 14 bases remaining between them. The CDR3 protein is CASSQAVGKDTQYF. The CDR3 DNA sequence: TGTGCCAGCAGTCAGGCGGTGGGGAAAGATACGCAGTATTTT.